This T cell receptor (beta chain) was identified during a study of T cells after yellow fever vaccination. TCRdb re-called the 5' RACE reads through MiXCR, storing one row per CDR3 protein. The sample shows some 120,000 distinct CDR3 sequences, around 7.7% of them seen only once. Trimming stripped 3 bases from V and 8 bases from J, with 16 bases between. Germline assignment: CDR1 DFQATT and CDR2 SNEGSKA (reference sequence). The CDR3 is made up of 13 amino acids. Study findings and constraints: Clones that expanded after primary vaccination mostly reappeared after the booster (roughly 95% CD4, approximately 87% CD8). The secondary response peaked faster, at day 5 versus 15, but was weaker.

This clonotype was seen ten or more times. The target antigen is unknown. This chain joins TRBV20-1 and TRBJ1-2; D gene uncertain. This clonotype originated in a man aged 18 to 30 who received the YFV17D yellow fever vaccine. The starting material was CD4+ T cells sorted from PBMCs, obtained 9 to 10 days after the first yellow fever vaccination. CDR3 protein: CSARDSSKVGYTF. In DNA, the CDR3 is TGCAGTGCTAGGGACTCCTCAAAGGTGGGCTACACCTTC.